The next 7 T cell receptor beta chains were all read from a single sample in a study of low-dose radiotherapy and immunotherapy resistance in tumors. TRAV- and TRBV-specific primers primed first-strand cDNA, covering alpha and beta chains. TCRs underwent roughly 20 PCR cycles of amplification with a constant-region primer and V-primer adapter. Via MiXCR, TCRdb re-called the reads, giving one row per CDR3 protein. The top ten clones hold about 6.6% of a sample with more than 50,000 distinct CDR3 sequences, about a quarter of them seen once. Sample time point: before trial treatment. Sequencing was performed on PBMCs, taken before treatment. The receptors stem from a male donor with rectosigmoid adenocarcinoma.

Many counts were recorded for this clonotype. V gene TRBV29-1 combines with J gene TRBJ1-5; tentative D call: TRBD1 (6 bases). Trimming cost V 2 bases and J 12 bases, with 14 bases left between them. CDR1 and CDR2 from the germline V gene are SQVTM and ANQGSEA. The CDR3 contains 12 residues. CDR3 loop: CSVELGQRVQHF. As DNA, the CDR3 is TGCAGCGTTGAATTGGGACAAAGGGTCCAGCATTTT.

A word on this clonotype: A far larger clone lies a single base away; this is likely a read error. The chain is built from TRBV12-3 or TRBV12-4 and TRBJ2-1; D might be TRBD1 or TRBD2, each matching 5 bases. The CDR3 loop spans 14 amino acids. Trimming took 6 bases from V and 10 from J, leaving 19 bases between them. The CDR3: CASSSGRMSYEQFF. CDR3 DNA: TGTGCCAGCAGCTCGGGACGGATGTCCTACGAGCAGTTCTTC.

Here the CDR3 reads CASSRNTGELFF. The CDR3 DNA follows: TGTGCCAGCAGCAGGAACACCGGGGAGCTGTTTTTT. V is TRBV6-1 and J is TRBJ2-2; unclear D gene. This CDR3 has 12 residues. From germline, CDR1 is MNHNS and CDR2 SASEGT. Trimming took off 6 bases at V and 1 base at J, with 3 bases between the two ends.

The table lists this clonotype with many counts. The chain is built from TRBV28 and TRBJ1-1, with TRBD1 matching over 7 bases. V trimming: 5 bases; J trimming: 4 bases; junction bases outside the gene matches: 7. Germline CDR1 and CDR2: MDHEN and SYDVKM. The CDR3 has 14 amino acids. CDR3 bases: TGTGCCAGCAGTGTGAAGGGGGCGATCACTGAAGCTTTCTTT. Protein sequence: CASSVKGAITEAFF.

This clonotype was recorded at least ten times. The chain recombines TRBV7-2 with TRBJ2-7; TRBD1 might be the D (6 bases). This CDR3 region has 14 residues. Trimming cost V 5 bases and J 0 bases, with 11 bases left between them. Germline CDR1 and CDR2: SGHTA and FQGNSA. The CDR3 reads CASSPGQFSYEQYF. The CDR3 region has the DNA TGTGCCAGCAGCCCCGGACAGTTCTCCTACGAGCAGTACTTC.

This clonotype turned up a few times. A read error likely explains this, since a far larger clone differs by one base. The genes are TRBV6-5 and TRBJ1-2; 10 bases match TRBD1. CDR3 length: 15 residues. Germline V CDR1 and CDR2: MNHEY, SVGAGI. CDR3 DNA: TGTGTCAGCCAGGGGAGACAGGGGGCGCAGGGTGGCTACACCTTC. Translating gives CVSQGRQGAQGGYTF.

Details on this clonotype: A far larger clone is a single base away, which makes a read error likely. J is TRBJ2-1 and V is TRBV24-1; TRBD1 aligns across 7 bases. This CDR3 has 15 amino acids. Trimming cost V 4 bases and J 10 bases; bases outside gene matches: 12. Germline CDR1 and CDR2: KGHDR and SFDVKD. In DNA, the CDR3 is TGTGCCACCAGTGACCCAGGACAGGCCCCCTACGAGCAGTTCTTC. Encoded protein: CATSDPGQAPYEQFF.